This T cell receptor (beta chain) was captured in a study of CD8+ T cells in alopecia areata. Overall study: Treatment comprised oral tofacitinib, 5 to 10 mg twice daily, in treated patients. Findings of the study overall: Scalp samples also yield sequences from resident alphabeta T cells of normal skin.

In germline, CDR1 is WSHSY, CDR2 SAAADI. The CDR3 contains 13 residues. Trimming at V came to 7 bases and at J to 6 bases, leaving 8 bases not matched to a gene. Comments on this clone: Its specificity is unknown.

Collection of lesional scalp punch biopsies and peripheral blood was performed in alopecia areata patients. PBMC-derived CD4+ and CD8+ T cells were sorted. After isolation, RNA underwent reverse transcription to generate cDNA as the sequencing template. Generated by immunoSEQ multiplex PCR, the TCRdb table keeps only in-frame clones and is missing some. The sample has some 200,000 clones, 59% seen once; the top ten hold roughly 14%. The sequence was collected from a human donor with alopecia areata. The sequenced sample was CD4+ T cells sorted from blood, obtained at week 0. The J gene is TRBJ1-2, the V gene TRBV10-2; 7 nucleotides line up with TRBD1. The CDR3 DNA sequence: TGCGCCAGCAAGGGAACAGGGGTGGATGGCTACACCTTC. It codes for CASKGTGVDGYTF.